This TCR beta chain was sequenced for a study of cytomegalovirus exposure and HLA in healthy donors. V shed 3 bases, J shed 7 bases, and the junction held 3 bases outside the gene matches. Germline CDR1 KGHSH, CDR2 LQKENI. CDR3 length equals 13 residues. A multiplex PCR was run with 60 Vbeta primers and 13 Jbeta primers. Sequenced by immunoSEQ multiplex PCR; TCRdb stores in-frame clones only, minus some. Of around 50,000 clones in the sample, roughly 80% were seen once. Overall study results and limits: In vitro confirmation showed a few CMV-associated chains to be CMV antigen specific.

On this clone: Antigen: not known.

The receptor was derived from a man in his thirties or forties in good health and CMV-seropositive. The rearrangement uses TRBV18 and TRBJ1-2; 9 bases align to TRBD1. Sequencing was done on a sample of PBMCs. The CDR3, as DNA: TGTGCCAGCTCACCGGGGACAGGGCCTGGCTACACCTTC. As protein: CASSPGTGPGYTF.